This passage covers 5 T cell receptor beta chains from one sample sequenced in a study of blood T cell repertoires in COVID-19. Method: immunoSEQ multiplex PCR; TCRdb's copy keeps in-frame clones and lacks some. Of approximately 330,000 clones listed, 87% are singletons. Material: peripheral blood. The receptors shown here come from a man under 40 with COVID-19, enrolled during active disease.

The chain joins TRBV7-3 to TRBJ2-1; 9 bases match TRBD2. Per the germline V gene, CDR1 is SGHTA and CDR2 is FQGTGA. Germline trimming cut 2 bases from V and 4 bases from J; bases unmatched to any gene: 3. The CDR3 spans 15 residues. The CDR3 DNA reads TGTGCCAGCAGCTTAGTCCTAGCGGGGTACAATGAGCAGTTCTTC. Its translation: CASSLVLAGYNEQFF.

V gene TRBV27 combines with J gene TRBJ1-1, with 7 bases matching TRBD1. CDR3 length equals 15 residues. Germline loops: CDR1 MNHEY, CDR2 SMNVEV (reference sequence). V gave up 4 bases and J gave up 0 bases; unmatched junction bases: 5. The CDR3 loop reads CASSSPQGMNTEAFF. The CDR3 DNA reads TGTGCCAGCAGTTCGCCACAGGGGATGAACACTGAAGCTTTCTTT.

This clone has just one count. This rearrangement joins TRBV7-2 to TRBJ1-2, with 9 bases that match TRBD1. The trim removed 6 bases at V and 4 bases at J, leaving 9 bases unmatched. Looked up from germline, CDR1 is SGHTA and CDR2 is FQGNSA. This CDR3 has 15 residues. The CDR3 protein is CASSPGQGLSYGYTF. Here the CDR3 DNA reads TGTGCCAGCAGTCCGGGACAGGGCCTTTCCTATGGCTACACCTTC. The variable domain in full, completed from reference TRBV7-2 and TRBJ1-2, reads GAGVSQSPSNKVTEKGKDVELRCDPISGHTALYWYRQSLGQGLEFLIYFQGNSAPDKSGLPSDRFSAERTGGSVSTLTIQRTQQEDSAVYLCASSPGQGLSYGYTFGSGTRLTVV.

For this clone: The sample contains more than one DNA sequence encoding this CDR3. The chain has TRBV27 and TRBJ1-2; maybe TRBD1 (5 bases). The V end was cut by 5 bases, the J end by 5 bases, with 9 bases between. Germline loops: CDR1 MNHEY, CDR2 SMNVEV (reference sequence). This CDR3 has 12 amino acids. Here the CDR3 DNA reads TGTGCCAGCAGTCTCCAGGGTTATGGCTACACCTTC. Its protein product is CASSLQGYGYTF.

The chain couples TRBV28 to TRBJ2-5; 8 nucleotides match TRBD2. The CDR3 spans 15 residues. Per the germline V gene, CDR1 is MDHEN and CDR2 is SYDVKM. The junction had 7 bases not matched to a gene; V was cut back by 4 bases and J by 3 bases. The CDR3: CASSSPSGGEETQYF. The CDR3 bases are TGTGCCAGCAGTTCACCCTCGGGGGGGGAAGAGACCCAGTACTTC.